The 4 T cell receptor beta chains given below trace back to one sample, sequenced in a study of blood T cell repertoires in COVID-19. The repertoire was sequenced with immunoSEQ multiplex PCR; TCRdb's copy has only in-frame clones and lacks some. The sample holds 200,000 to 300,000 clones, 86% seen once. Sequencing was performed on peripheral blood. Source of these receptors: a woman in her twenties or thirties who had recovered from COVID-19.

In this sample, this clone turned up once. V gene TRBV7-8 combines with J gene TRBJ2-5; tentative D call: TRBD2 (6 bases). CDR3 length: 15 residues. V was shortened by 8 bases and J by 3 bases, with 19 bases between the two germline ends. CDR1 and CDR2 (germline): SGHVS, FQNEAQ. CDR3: CASSSLGGRKETQYF. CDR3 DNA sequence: TGTGCCAGCTCCTCCCTCGGGGGAAGGAAAGAGACCCAGTACTTC.

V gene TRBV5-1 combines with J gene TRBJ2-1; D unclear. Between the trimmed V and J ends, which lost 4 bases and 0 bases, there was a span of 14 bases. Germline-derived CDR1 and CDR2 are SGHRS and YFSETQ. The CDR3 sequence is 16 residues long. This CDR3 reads CASSLLLRLSYNEQFF. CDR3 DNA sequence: TGCGCCAGCAGCCTACTCCTACGACTCTCCTACAATGAGCAGTTCTTC.

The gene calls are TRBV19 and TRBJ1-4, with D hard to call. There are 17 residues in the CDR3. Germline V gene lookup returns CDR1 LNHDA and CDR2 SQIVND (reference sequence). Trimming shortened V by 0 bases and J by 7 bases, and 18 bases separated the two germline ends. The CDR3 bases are TGTGCCAGTAGTATAGAGGGAGTGGACTCGCCTATTGAAAAACTGTTTTTT. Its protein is CASSIEGVDSPIEKLFF.

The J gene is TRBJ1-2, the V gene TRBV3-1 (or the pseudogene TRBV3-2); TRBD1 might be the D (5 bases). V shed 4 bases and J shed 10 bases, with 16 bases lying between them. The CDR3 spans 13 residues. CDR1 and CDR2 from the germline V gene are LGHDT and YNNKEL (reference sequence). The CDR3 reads CASSPWRGGDYTF. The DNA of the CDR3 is TGTGCCAGCAGCCCATGGCGGGGGGGGGACTACACCTTC.